Below, 20 T cell receptor beta chains from the same sample are listed, as sequenced in a study of molecular identifiers for immune sequencing clone quantification. Via MiXCR, TCRdb re-called the PCR reads, giving one row per CDR3 protein. In the table there are some 100,000 distinct CDR3 sequences, 35% to 40% of which are singletons. Sample: naive CD8+ T cells from blood, with Jurkat cell RNA spiked in. Subset specified: FACS-sorted CD8+CD4-CCR7+CD45RA+ naive T cells. The receptors here all came from a human donor in good health. Some libraries in this study had Jurkat cell RNA spiked in.

To note about this clonotype: One base away lies a much larger clone, so this may be a sequencing read error. V usage is TRBV9 and J usage is TRBJ2-3; D is undetermined. This CDR3 is 13 amino acids long. In germline, CDR1 is SGDLS, CDR2 YYNGEE. The CDR3: CASSVVPEDTQNF. In DNA, the CDR3 is TGTGCCAGCAGCGTAGTGCCGGAAGATACGCAGAATTTT.

Only a few counts were recorded for this clonotype. V usage is TRBV11-3 and J usage is TRBJ2-1; the D gene is possibly TRBD2 (6 bases). Germline V gene data show CDR1 as SGHNT and CDR2 as YENEEA. There are 12 residues in the CDR3. Trimming took off 0 bases at V and 13 bases at J, with 10 bases between the two ends. CDR3 region: CASSLEGRPQFF. The CDR3 coding sequence is TGTGCCAGCAGCTTAGAAGGGAGGCCCCAGTTCTTC.

This clonotype was recorded at least ten times. The chain links TRBV7-6 to TRBJ1-5; D is ambiguous. CDR1 SGHVS and CDR2 FNYEAQ come from the germline V gene. The CDR3 consists of 14 residues. V was trimmed by 4 bases and J by 2 bases, leaving 9 bases between them. The CDR3 nucleotides are TGTGCCAGCAGCTCCGGCTGGGGCAATCAGCCCCAGCATTTT. Translation: CASSSGWGNQPQHF.

The chain joins TRBV5-8 to TRBJ1-1; 8 bases map to TRBD1. The CDR3 loop spans 17 amino acids. The J segment lost 7 bases and the V segment lost 4 bases, leaving 18 bases of the junction unmatched. CDR1 is SGHTS and CDR2 is YDEGEE in the germline V gene. The chain's CDR3 is CASSHPARGQAGGEAFF. CDR3 sequence (DNA): TGTGCCAGCAGCCACCCCGCGAGGGGACAGGCGGGTGGTGAAGCTTTCTTT.

As for this clonotype: This may arise from a read error, as a much more abundant clone is one base away. The chain uses TRBV28 and TRBJ2-3, with D hard to call. The CDR3 covers 11 residues. The germline V gene encodes CDR1 MDHEN and CDR2 SYDVKM. The CDR3 DNA sequence: TGTGCCAGAAGTTTCTTGGATACGCAGTATTTT. It yields the protein CARSFLDTQYF.

Comments on this clonotype: A read error may account for a junction end that differs from germline. The chain carries TRBV9 and TRBJ2-2; 7 nucleotides match TRBD1. The V gene's germline CDR1 is SGDLS and CDR2 YYNGEE. There are 17 residues in the CDR3. The CDR3 DNA reads as TGTACCAGCAGCGCTTCAAATCAGGGGGCGAACACCGGGGAGCTGTTTTTT. It is translated as CTSSASNQGANTGELFF.

With regard to this clonotype: This may be a read error, as it is one base from a much larger clone. The chain has TRBV7-8 and TRBJ2-3, with a weak D call TRBD1 (5 bases). The last part of the DNA fits TRBJ1-5 better; the J call may be wrong. The CDR3 runs to 16 residues. Germline V gene sequence: CDR1 SGHVS, CDR2 FQNEAQ. The CDR3 DNA reads as TGTGCCAGCAGCTTAGCCGACAGCCCTAGCACAGATACGCAGCATTTT. It yields the protein CASSLADSPSTDTQHF.

V gene TRBV20-1 combines with J gene TRBJ1-1; no firm D call. The CDR3 is made up of 14 amino acids. Germline lookup yields CDR1 DFQATT and CDR2 SNEGSKA (reference sequence). The V gene lost 6 bases and the J gene lost 1 base, with 15 bases spanning the gap. The CDR3 region is CSAREGARNTEAFF. The CDR3 DNA follows: TGCAGTGCCCGAGAGGGCGCTCGGAACACTGAAGCTTTCTTT.

This clonotype was recorded at least ten times. The chain combines TRBV7-9 with TRBJ2-3; no clear D. Trimming took 3 bases from V and 5 from J, leaving 6 bases between them. Germline CDR1 reads SEHNR; CDR2 reads FQNEAQ (reference sequence). The CDR3 totals 12 residues. CDR3: CASSFAGDTQYF. CDR3 in DNA: TGTGCCAGCAGCTTCGCCGGAGATACGCAGTATTTT.

The CDR3 protein is CASSLQASRRAADTQYF. CDR3 nucleotides: TGTGCCAGCAGCTTACAGGCTAGCAGGAGGGCGGCAGATACGCAGTATTTT. The chain couples TRBV13 to TRBJ2-3, with a possible D match to TRBD2 (6 bases). The CDR3 is made up of 17 amino acids. Germline CDR1 reads PRHDT; CDR2 reads FYEKMQ (reference sequence). V was clipped by 2 bases and J by 4 bases, with 19 bases between them.

Comments on this clonotype: This could be a read error, since a much larger clone is one nucleotide away. V is TRBV5-6 and J is TRBJ1-5; D not certain. This CDR3 contains 12 residues. Trimming took off 7 bases at V and 5 bases at J, with 10 bases between the two ends. Germline values: CDR1 SGHDT, CDR2 YYEEEE. CDR3 residues: CASRDGDQPQHF. The DNA of the CDR3 is TGTGCCAGCCGCGATGGCGATCAGCCCCAGCATTTT.

As to this clonotype: With a much larger clone just one base away, this may be a read error. This chain joins TRBV2 and TRBJ2-7, with D perhaps TRBD1 or TRBD2 (5 bases each). There are 15 residues in the CDR3. Between the trimmed V and J ends, which lost 1 base and 2 bases, there was a span of 12 bases. Germline assignment: CDR1 SNHLY and CDR2 FYNNEI. CDR3 loop: CASSEVGTPAYEQYF. The CDR3, as DNA: TGTGCCAGCAGTGAAGTGGGGACCCCCGCCTACGAGCAGTACTTC.

This clonotype showed up just a few times. This chain links TRBV4-1 with TRBJ1-2; D unclear. The CDR3 is 13 amino acids. Germline V lookup: CDR1 MGHRA, CDR2 YSYEKL. V shed 1 base and J shed 8 bases, with 11 bases lying between them. Written as DNA, the CDR3 is TGCGCCAGCAGCCAAGTAGGATCGAGAGGCTACACCTTC. Protein sequence: CASSQVGSRGYTF.

The J gene is TRBJ2-1, the V gene TRBV28, with D perhaps matching TRBD1 (7 bases). V was trimmed by 1 base and J by 8 bases, leaving 15 bases between them. The CDR3 sequence is 15 residues long. Germline CDR1 is MDHEN and CDR2 is SYDVKM. CDR3 amino acids: CASSLSPDREDEQFF. DNA of the CDR3: TGTGCCAGCAGTTTATCCCCCGACAGGGAGGATGAGCAGTTCTTC. Full variable domain (outside the CDR3, taken from reference TRBV28 and TRBJ2-1): DVKVTQSSRYLVKRTGEKVFLECVQDMDHENMFWYRQDPGLGLRLIYFSYDVKMKEKGDIPEGYSVSREKKERFSLILESASTNQTSMYLCASSLSPDREDEQFFGPGTRLTVL.

This clonotype has only a few counts. Since a much larger clone is just one base distant, this may be a read error. Likely a read error: the CDR3 ends without its conserved phenylalanine or tryptophan. The rearrangement links TRBV9 to TRBJ1-1; D remains ambiguous. The V gene's germline CDR1 is SGDLS and CDR2 YYNGEE. V was cut by 5 bases and J by 2 bases, with 7 bases left in between. The CDR3 spans 12 residues. The CDR3, as DNA: TGTGCCAGCAGAGATGTCAACACTGAAGCTTTCATT. This encodes CASRDVNTEAFI.

This clonotype occurred many times. The V call is TRBV7-2, the J call TRBJ1-5; D is possibly TRBD1 (5 bases). CDR3 length: 16 residues. Germline-derived CDR1 and CDR2 are SGHTA and FQGNSA. V was pared by 4 bases and J by 0 bases, with 13 bases between. The CDR3 DNA sequence: TGTGCCAGCAGCTCAACCGACAGCCATAGCAATCAGCCCCAGCATTTT. Translating gives CASSSTDSHSNQPQHF.

In regard to this clonotype: Given a much more abundant clone one base away, this may be a read error. The rearrangement uses TRBV29-1 and TRBJ2-2; D call uncertain. Trimming removed 6 bases from V and 4 bases from J, with 12 bases in between. The germline V gene encodes CDR1 SQVTM and CDR2 ANQGSEA. The CDR3 loop spans 13 amino acids. The CDR3 DNA reads TGCAGCGTCAAAATCAAAGGCACCGGGGAGCTGTTTTTT. The encoded protein is CSVKIKGTGELFF.

V is TRBV24-1 and J is TRBJ2-7; the D is unclear. V lost 0 bases to trimming and J lost 4 bases, with 3 bases between them. The V gene's germline CDR1 is KGHDR and CDR2 SFDVKD. The CDR3 spans 12 residues. CDR3 loop: CATSDLGYEQYF. DNA of the CDR3: TGTGCCACCAGTGATTTGGGATACGAGCAGTACTTC.

This clonotype was detected once. This may stem from a read error, because a much larger clone lies one nucleotide away. The gene calls are TRBV4-1 and TRBJ2-1; no firm D call. The CDR3 runs to 11 residues. Trimming cost V 3 bases and J 9 bases, with 6 bases left between them. Germline lookup yields CDR1 MGHRA and CDR2 YSYEKL. In DNA form, the CDR3 reads TGCGCCAGCAGCCATGAGGTTGAGCAGTTCTTC. Protein sequence: CASSHEVEQFF.

With regard to this clonotype: A much larger clone differs from this one at a single base, so this may be a read error. The chain carries TRBV29-1 and TRBJ2-1; TRBD2 matches 7 bases. Germline V gene lookup returns CDR1 SQVTM and CDR2 ANQGSEA. This CDR3 is 12 amino acids long. This CDR3 is CSVDLAENEQCF. The CDR3, as DNA: TGCAGCGTTGACCTAGCGGAAAATGAGCAGTGCTTC.